This T cell receptor beta chain was sequenced during a study of blood T cell repertoires in COVID-19. Overall study: Sites across the United States, Italy and Spain contributed samples from acute and convalescent COVID-19.

Per the original methods: How many nucleated cells were present was estimated from reference gene primer amplification. The assay was immunoSEQ multiplex PCR, and TCRdb's table has in-frame clones only and misses some. V and J calls plus clone size are reproduced from that table; the DNA served to infer D and trimming. The sample has about 270,000 clones; 80% to 90% are singletons. The germline V gene has CDR1 LGHDT and CDR2 YNNKEL (reference sequence). CDR3 length: 14 amino acids. The ends lost 2 bases at V and 4 bases at J; junction bases unmatched: 0. In terms of age and location, participants ranged from roughly 18 to 100 years and lived in approximately 24 US areas. In assigning cohorts, the study relied on participant-reported clinical history. Remarks on this clone: This sample also contains other DNA sequences that code for the same CDR3.

The sample was PBMCs or T cells enriched from blood (not recorded which). This receptor was identified in a woman aged 25-40 years with acute COVID-19. V usage is TRBV3-1 (or the pseudogene TRBV3-2) and J usage is TRBJ2-7, with 12 bases lining up with TRBD2. The CDR3 DNA is TGTGCCAGCAGCCAAACTAGCGGGAGGTACGAGCAGTACTTC. Protein sequence: CASSQTSGRYEQYF.